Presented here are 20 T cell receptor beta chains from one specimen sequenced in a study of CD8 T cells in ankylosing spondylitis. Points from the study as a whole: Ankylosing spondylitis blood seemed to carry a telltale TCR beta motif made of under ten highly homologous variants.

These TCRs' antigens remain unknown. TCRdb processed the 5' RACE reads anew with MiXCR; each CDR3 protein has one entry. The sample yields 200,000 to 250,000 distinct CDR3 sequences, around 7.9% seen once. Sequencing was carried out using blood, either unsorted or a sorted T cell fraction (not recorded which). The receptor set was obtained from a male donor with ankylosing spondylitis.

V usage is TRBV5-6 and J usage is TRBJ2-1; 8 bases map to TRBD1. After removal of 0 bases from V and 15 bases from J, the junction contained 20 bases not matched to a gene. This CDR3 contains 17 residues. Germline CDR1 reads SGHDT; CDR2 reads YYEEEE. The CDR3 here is CASSLEPHAGGDYDLFF. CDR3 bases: TGTGCCAGCAGCTTGGAACCCCATGCAGGGGGCGACTATGATTTGTTCTTC. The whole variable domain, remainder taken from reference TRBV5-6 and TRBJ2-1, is DAGVTQSPTHLIKTRGQQVTLRCSPKSGHDTVSWYQQALGQGPQFIFQYYEEEERQRGNFPDRFSGHQFPNYSSELNVNALLLGDSALYLCASSLEPHAGGDYDLFFGPGTRLTVL.

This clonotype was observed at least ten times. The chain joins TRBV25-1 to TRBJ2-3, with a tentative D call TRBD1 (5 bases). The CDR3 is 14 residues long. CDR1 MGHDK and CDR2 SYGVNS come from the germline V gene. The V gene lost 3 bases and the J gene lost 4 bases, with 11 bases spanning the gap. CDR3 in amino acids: CASSEIRDADTQYF. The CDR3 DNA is TGTGCCAGCAGTGAGATCAGGGATGCAGATACGCAGTATTTT.

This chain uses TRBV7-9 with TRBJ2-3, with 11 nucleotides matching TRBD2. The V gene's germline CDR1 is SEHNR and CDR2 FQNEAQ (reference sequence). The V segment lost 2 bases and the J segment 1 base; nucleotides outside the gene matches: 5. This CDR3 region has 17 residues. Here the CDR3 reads CASSLQGTSGRTDTQYF. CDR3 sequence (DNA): TGTGCCAGCAGCTTACAAGGGACTAGCGGACGCACAGATACGCAGTATTTT.

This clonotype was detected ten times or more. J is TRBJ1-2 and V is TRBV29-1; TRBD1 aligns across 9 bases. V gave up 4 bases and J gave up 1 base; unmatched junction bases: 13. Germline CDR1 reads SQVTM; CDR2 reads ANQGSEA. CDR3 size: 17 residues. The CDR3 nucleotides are TGCAGCGTTGGACTATGGGACAGGGAGGCCGTTAACTATGGCTACACCTTC. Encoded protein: CSVGLWDREAVNYGYTF. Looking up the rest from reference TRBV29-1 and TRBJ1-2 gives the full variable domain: SAVISQKPSRDICQRGTSLTIQCQVDSQVTMMFWYRQQPGQSLTLIATANQGSEATYESGFVIDKFPISRPNLTFSTLTVSNMSPEDSSIYLCSVGLWDREAVNYGYTFGSGTRLTVV.

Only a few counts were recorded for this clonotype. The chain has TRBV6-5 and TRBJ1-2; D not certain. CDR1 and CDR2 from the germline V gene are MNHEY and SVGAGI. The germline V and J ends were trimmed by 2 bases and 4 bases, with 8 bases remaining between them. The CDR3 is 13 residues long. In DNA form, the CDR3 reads TGTGCCAGCAGTTACGGGGAGCGCTATGGCTACACCTTC. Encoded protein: CASSYGERYGYTF.

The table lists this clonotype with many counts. The CDR3 loop reads CASSDSLTPTQYSNQPQHF. CDR3 DNA sequence: TGTGCCAGCAGTGACTCTCTAACACCCACCCAGTATAGCAATCAGCCCCAGCATTTT. This chain links TRBV6-4 with TRBJ1-5; D gene ambiguous. Germline V CDR1 and CDR2: MRHNA, SNTAGT. V lost 0 bases and J 0 bases, leaving 18 bases between the germline ends. This CDR3 spans 19 amino acids.

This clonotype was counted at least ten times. As DNA, the CDR3 is TGTGCCAGCAGCCCATACAAGCGGGTTTCAGAGACCCAGTACTTC. Translating gives CASSPYKRVSETQYF. This rearrangement joins TRBV3-1 to TRBJ2-5, with D tentatively TRBD2 (6 bases). Deletions cut 4 bases from V and 4 bases from J, with 16 bases between. The CDR3 has 15 residues. The germline V gene encodes CDR1 LGHDT and CDR2 YNNKEL (reference sequence).

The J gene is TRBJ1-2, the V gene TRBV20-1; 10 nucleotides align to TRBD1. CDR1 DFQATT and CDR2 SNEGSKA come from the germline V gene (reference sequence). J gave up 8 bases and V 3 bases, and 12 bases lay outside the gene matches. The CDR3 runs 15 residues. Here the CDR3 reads CSARVPGQGLGGYTF. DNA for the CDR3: TGCAGTGCTAGGGTCCCGGGACAGGGGTTAGGGGGCTACACCTTC.

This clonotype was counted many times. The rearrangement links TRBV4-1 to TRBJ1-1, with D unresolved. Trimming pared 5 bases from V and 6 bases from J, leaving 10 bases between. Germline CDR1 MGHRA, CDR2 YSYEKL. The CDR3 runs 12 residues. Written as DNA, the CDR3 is TGCGCCAGCAGCAACCCTTCGCCTGAAGCTTTCTTT. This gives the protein CASSNPSPEAFF.

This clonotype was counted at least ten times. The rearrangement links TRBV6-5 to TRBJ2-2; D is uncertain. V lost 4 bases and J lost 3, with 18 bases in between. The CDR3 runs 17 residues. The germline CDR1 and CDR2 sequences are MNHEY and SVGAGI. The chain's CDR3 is CASSSLLDPLHTGELFF. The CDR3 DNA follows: TGTGCCAGCAGTTCCCTCTTGGACCCTCTACACACCGGGGAGCTGTTTTTT.

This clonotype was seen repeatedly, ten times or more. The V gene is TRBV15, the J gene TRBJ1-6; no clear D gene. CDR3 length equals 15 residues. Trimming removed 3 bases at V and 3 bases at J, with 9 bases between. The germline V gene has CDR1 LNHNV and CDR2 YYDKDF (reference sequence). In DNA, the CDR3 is TGTGCCACCAGCAGGTCCGGAGACTATAATTCACCCCTCCACTTT. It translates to CATSRSGDYNSPLHF.

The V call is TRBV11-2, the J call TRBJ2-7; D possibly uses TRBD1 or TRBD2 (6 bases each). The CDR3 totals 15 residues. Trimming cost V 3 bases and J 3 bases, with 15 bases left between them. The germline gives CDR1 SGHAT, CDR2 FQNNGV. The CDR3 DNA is TGTGCCAGCAGCTTTTCCTCGGAGGGGGGCTACGAGCAGTACTTC. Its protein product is CASSFSSEGGYEQYF.

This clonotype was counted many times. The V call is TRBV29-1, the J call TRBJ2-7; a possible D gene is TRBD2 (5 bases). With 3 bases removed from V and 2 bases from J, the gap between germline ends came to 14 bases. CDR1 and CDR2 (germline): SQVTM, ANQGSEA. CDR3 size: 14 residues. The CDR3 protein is CSVETIGSPYEQYF. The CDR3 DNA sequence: TGCAGCGTTGAGACGATAGGGAGTCCCTACGAGCAGTACTTC.

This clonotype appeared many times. CDR3 loop: CATPGQFTGELFF. Written as DNA, the CDR3 is TGTGCAACACCGGGACAGTTCACCGGGGAGCTGTTTTTT. The V and J genes are TRBV28 and TRBJ2-2; 7 bases match TRBD1. The CDR3 totals 13 residues. Germline lookup yields CDR1 MDHEN and CDR2 SYDVKM.

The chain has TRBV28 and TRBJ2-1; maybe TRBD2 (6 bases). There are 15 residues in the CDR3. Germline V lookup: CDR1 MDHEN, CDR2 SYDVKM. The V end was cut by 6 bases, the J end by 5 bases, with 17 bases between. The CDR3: CASSSRHGGDNEQFF. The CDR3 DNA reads TGTGCCAGCAGCTCTCGGCACGGAGGGGACAATGAGCAGTTCTTC.

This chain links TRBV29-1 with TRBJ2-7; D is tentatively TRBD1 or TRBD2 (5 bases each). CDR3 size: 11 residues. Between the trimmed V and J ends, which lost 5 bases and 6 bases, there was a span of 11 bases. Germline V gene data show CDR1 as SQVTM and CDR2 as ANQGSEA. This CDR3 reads CSVWSRGEQYF. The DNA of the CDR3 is TGCAGCGTTTGGTCGAGGGGCGAGCAGTACTTC.

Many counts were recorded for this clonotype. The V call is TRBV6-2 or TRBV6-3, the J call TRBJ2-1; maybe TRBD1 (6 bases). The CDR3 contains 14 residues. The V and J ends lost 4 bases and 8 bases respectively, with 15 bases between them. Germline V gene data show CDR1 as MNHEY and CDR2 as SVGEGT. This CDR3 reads CASSFVQGGDEQFF. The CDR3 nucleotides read TGTGCCAGCAGTTTCGTACAGGGTGGGGATGAGCAGTTCTTC.

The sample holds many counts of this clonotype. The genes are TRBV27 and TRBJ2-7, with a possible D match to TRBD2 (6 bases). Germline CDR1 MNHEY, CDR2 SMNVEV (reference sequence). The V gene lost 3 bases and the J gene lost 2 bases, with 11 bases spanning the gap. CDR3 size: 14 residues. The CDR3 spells CASSFLGLAYEQYF. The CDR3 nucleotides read TGTGCCAGCAGTTTTTTGGGACTTGCCTACGAGCAGTACTTC.

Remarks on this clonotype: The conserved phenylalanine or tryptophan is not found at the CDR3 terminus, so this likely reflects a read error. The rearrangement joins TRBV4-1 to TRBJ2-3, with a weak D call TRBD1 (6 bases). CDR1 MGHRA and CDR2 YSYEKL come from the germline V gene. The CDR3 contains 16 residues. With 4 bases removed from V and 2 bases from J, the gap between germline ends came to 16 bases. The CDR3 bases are TGCGCCAGCAGCCTAACGACAGGCACCCTCACAGATACGCAGTATCTT. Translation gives CASSLTTGTLTDTQYL.

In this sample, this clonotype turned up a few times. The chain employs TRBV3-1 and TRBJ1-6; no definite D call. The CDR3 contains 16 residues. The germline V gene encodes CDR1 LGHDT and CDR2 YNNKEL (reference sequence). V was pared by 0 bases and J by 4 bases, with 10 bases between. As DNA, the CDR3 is TGTGCCAGCAGCCAAGACGGGGTACATTATAATTCACCCCTCCACTTT. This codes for CASSQDGVHYNSPLHF.